This T cell receptor beta chain stems from a study of CD4 and CD8 cells across lung adenocarcinoma regions. TCRdb itself ran the PCR reads through MiXCR, one entry per CDR3 protein. The sample contains roughly 20,000 distinct CDR3 sequences, about half of which appear only once. Comments on this clonotype: Mismatch with germline at one junction end may stem from a read error.

This clonotype originated in a female donor with lung adenocarcinoma. The CD4 and CD8 labels of this study may be unreliable. What was sequenced was CD8+ T cells from the center of a lung tumor.

CDR3 coding DNA: TGCGCCCGCGAGGGGCTAGGGGGAGGTGAGACAGAGACGCAGTATTTC. Amino acids: CAREGLGGGETETQYF. The rearrangement uses TRBV10-1 and TRBJ2-3; D possibly matches TRBD1 or TRBD2 (6 bases each). In germline, CDR1 is WNHNN, CDR2 SYGVQD (reference sequence). CDR3 length: 16 amino acids.